A single sample is the source of the 27 T cell receptor beta chains below, sequenced in a study of shared T cell receptors in the human thymus. Repertoires were generated with immunoSEQ multiplex PCR, while TCRdb's copy carries only in-frame clones and drops some. In the table there are about 500,000 clones, around 82% of which are singletons. These data were also reused for a study on human thymus T cells.

Sequencing used thymocytes. The receptors here all came from a boy less than two years old with a congenital heart defect.

The chain is built from TRBV28 and TRBJ2-4; TRBD2 matches at 10 bases. This CDR3 has 22 residues. The ends lost 1 base at V and 1 base at J; junction bases unmatched: 19. Germline V gene sequence: CDR1 MDHEN, CDR2 SYDVKM. CDR3 bases: TGTGCCAGCAGTTTATTTCTAGGGGGGAGCGGGAGGGCCGATGAGGCCAAAAACATTCAGTACTTC. Translation gives CASSLFLGGSGRADEAKNIQYF.

This clone appeared a single time. The chain is built from TRBV5-6 and TRBJ1-1; D is possibly TRBD1 (6 bases). Per germline, CDR1 SGHDT and CDR2 YYEEEE. This CDR3 spans 14 amino acids. V dropped 3 bases and J dropped 1 base, with 10 bases sitting between them. The CDR3 reads CASSSPTGNTEAFF. In DNA, the CDR3 is TGTGCCAGCAGCTCACCGACAGGGAACACTGAAGCTTTCTTT.

This chain links TRBV4-3 with TRBJ2-1; TRBD2 is a possible D gene (5 bases). The CDR3 runs to 17 residues. Between the trimmed V and J ends, which lost 4 bases and 2 bases, there was a span of 18 bases. In germline, CDR1 is LGHNA, CDR2 YSLEER. CDR3 loop: CASSPATAAATYNEQFF. The CDR3 region has the DNA TGCGCCAGCAGCCCCGCCACCGCAGCGGCAACCTACAATGAGCAGTTCTTC.

The V call is TRBV6-5, the J call TRBJ1-2; TRBD1 agrees at 7 bases. The V segment lost 6 bases and the J segment 5 bases; nucleotides outside the gene matches: 6. CDR1 is MNHEY and CDR2 is SVGAGI in the germline V gene. There are 13 residues in the CDR3. The CDR3 spells CASRLGQAYGYTF. In DNA form, the CDR3 reads TGTGCCAGCAGACTCGGACAGGCATATGGCTACACCTTC.

The chain links TRBV12-5 to TRBJ2-1, with 9 bases that match TRBD2. V dropped 4 bases and J dropped 8; count of bases not matched to a gene: 18. CDR1 is LGHNT and CDR2 is FRNRAP in the germline V gene. The CDR3 consists of 18 residues. In nucleotides, the CDR3 is TGTGCTAGTGGTTCGCCTCGGTTAGCGGGAGTCATTGGGGATGAGCAGTTCTTC. The encoded protein is CASGSPRLAGVIGDEQFF.

This sequence joins TRBV7-2 and TRBJ1-1, with D perhaps TRBD1 (5 bases). Germline V CDR1 and CDR2: SGHTA, FQGNSA. Trimming took 5 bases from V and 1 from J, leaving 11 bases between them. CDR3 size: 14 residues. The CDR3 sequence is CASSVGGQNTEAFF. DNA of the CDR3: TGTGCCAGCAGCGTAGGCGGACAGAACACTGAAGCTTTCTTT. Complete variable domain (other parts from reference TRBV7-2 and TRBJ1-1): GAGVSQSPSNKVTEKGKDVELRCDPISGHTALYWYRQSLGQGLEFLIYFQGNSAPDKSGLPSDRFSAERTGGSVSTLTIQRTQQEDSAVYLCASSVGGQNTEAFFGQGTRLTVV.

This clone was counted a single time. The rearrangement links TRBV4-1 to TRBJ2-7; 9 nucleotides align to TRBD1. The CDR3 covers 17 residues. CDR1 is MGHRA, CDR2 YSYEKL, per germline. The V gene end was trimmed by 3 bases and the J gene end by 0 bases; junction bases not matched to a gene: 9. In DNA, the CDR3 is TGCGCCAGCAGCCACATTTTAGACAGGGGGGCCTCCTACGAGCAGTACTTC. It is translated as CASSHILDRGASYEQYF.

A few counts support this clone. The chain recombines TRBV11-3 with TRBJ1-2; D is unresolved. This CDR3 region has 14 residues. CDR1 is SGHNT, CDR2 YENEEA, per germline. V lost 1 base to trimming and J lost 3 bases, with 9 bases between them. CDR3 protein: CASSLGSGYYGYTF. As DNA, the CDR3 is TGTGCCAGCAGCTTAGGTTCCGGGTACTATGGCTACACCTTC.

The V gene is TRBV10-1, the J gene TRBJ2-7, with D unclear. Germline assignment: CDR1 WNHNN and CDR2 SYGVQD (reference sequence). The ends were cut back, 7 bases at V and 0 bases at J, with 13 bases in the middle. CDR3 size: 14 residues. The DNA of the CDR3 is TGCGCCAGCAACGACGGGTTGAGCTCCTACGAGCAGTACTTC. This gives the protein CASNDGLSSYEQYF.

This chain connects TRBV27 to TRBJ2-1; weak D call: TRBD2 (6 bases). CDR3 length equals 15 residues. The V gene's germline CDR1 is MNHEY and CDR2 SMNVEV (reference sequence). The V end was cut by 5 bases, the J end by 6 bases, with 17 bases between. The CDR3 here is CASSRDSAVPNEQFF. CDR3 DNA sequence: TGTGCCAGCAGTCGGGACTCCGCTGTCCCCAATGAGCAGTTCTTC.

J is TRBJ1-1 and V is TRBV4-2; possible D gene TRBD1, 5 bases. Between the trimmed V and J ends, which lost 1 base and 0 bases, there was a span of 9 bases. CDR1 and CDR2 (germline): LGHNA, YNFKEQ. This CDR3 is built from 15 residues. CDR3 nucleotides: TGTGCCAGCAGCCAAGCGGACACCATGAACACTGAAGCTTTCTTT. As protein: CASSQADTMNTEAFF.

As regards this clone: The same CDR3 arises from other DNA sequences in this sample as well. The V gene is TRBV27, the J gene TRBJ1-4, with D perhaps TRBD1 (6 bases). CDR1 and CDR2 (germline): MNHEY, SMNVEV (reference sequence). V was pared by 1 base and J by 4 bases, with 10 bases between. This CDR3 spans 15 amino acids. The CDR3 sequence is CASSLLARGNEKLFF. CDR3 DNA: TGTGCCAGCAGTTTATTGGCCAGGGGTAATGAAAAACTGTTTTTT.

The chain joins TRBV18 to TRBJ1-2; 10 bases are shared with TRBD1. This CDR3 spans 15 amino acids. CDR1 and CDR2 (germline): KGHSH, LQKENI. Trimming at V came to 3 bases and at J to 5 bases, leaving 6 bases not matched to a gene. DNA of the CDR3: TGTGCCAGCTCACCCGGACAGGGGGGGAGGTATGGCTACACCTTC. As protein: CASSPGQGGRYGYTF.

The CDR3 here is CSVEGLAGWRRYEQYF. CDR3 coding DNA: TGCAGCGTTGAGGGACTAGCGGGATGGAGAAGGTACGAGCAGTACTTC. V gene TRBV29-1 combines with J gene TRBJ2-5, with 13 bases aligning to TRBD2. The DNA end is a closer match to TRBJ2-7, so the J assignment may be wrong. Germline V lookup: CDR1 SQVTM, CDR2 ANQGSEA. The CDR3 covers 16 residues.

This clone was counted a few times. V usage is TRBV4-3 and J usage is TRBJ1-2, with D tentatively TRBD1 (5 bases). CDR3 length: 17 residues. Germline V CDR1 and CDR2: LGHNA, YSLEER. Trimming cost V 0 bases and J 0 bases, with 14 bases left between them. The CDR3 DNA sequence: TGCGCCAGCAGCCAAGATCGATCGACGGGGGCTAACTATGGCTACACCTTC. As protein: CASSQDRSTGANYGYTF.

The genes are TRBV7-2 and TRBJ2-4; 11 bases map to TRBD2. Germline trimming cut 4 bases from V and 1 base from J; bases unmatched to any gene: 3. This CDR3 comprises 16 residues. CDR1 is SGHTA and CDR2 is FQGNSA in the germline V gene. The CDR3: CASSSPSGRAKNIQYF. CDR3 DNA sequence: TGTGCCAGCAGCTCCCCTAGCGGGAGGGCCAAAAACATTCAGTACTTC.

This clone was seen only once. This chain connects TRBV27 to TRBJ1-2, with D maybe TRBD1 (5 bases). CDR1 and CDR2 (germline): MNHEY, SMNVEV (reference sequence). V was pared by 5 bases and J by 2 bases, with 21 bases between. This CDR3 spans 17 amino acids. CDR3 nucleotides: TGTGCCAGCAGTCCCCTTGGACAAGGTTGGTCCAACTATGGCTACACCTTC. Amino acid sequence: CASSPLGQGWSNYGYTF.

The rearrangement uses TRBV4-2 and TRBJ1-5; 10 bases match TRBD1. V lost 3 bases, J lost 6 bases, and 14 bases stayed unmatched. Germline V gives CDR1 LGHNA, CDR2 YNFKEQ. CDR3 length: 18 amino acids. In DNA, the CDR3 is TGTGCCAGCAGCCAGGCCCTGGACAGGGGGGTGAGGAGTCAGCCCCAGCATTTT. The encoded protein is CASSQALDRGVRSQPQHF.

The rearrangement uses TRBV7-9 and TRBJ2-7, with D maybe TRBD2 (5 bases). Between the trimmed V and J ends, which lost 4 bases and 6 bases, there was a span of 10 bases. CDR1 is SEHNR and CDR2 is FQNEAQ in the germline V gene (reference sequence). This CDR3 contains 12 residues. The CDR3 sequence is CASSSRGGEQYF. In DNA form, the CDR3 reads TGTGCCAGCAGCTCCCGAGGAGGCGAGCAGTACTTC.

The V call is TRBV7-8, the J call TRBJ2-1; a possible D gene is TRBD2 (6 bases). Trimming left V 1 base short and J 6 bases short, with 7 bases between. CDR1 is SGHVS and CDR2 is FQNEAQ in the germline V gene. The CDR3 consists of 13 residues. CDR3 bases: TGTGCCAGCAGCTTAGGGGAGGTCAATGAGCAGTTCTTC. Translation: CASSLGEVNEQFF.

This clone was detected only once. The rearrangement joins TRBV27 to TRBJ2-2; 7 nucleotides line up with TRBD2. Germline CDR1 and CDR2: MNHEY and SMNVEV (reference sequence). The CDR3 covers 17 residues. J was trimmed by 5 bases and V by 4 bases; bases with no gene match: 13. In DNA form, the CDR3 reads TGTGCCAGCAGTTATACCGGGACTACCCTTACTACCGGGGAGCTGTTTTTT. It translates to CASSYTGTTLTTGELFF.

The chain links TRBV10-3 to TRBJ1-2; D is perhaps TRBD1 (5 bases). CDR3 size: 13 residues. Trimming cost V 6 bases and J 4 bases, with 12 bases left between them. Germline V gene sequence: CDR1 ENHRY, CDR2 SYGVKD. The CDR3: CAIRAGGFYGYTF. In DNA form, the CDR3 reads TGTGCCATCAGGGCGGGGGGGTTCTATGGCTACACCTTC.

This clone was counted between two and nine times. This rearrangement joins TRBV30 to TRBJ2-3; 7 positions agree with TRBD2. V lost 0 bases, J lost 1 base, and 7 bases stayed unmatched. Germline lookup yields CDR1 GTSNPN and CDR2 SVGIG (reference sequence). The CDR3 loop spans 16 amino acids. The CDR3 coding sequence is TGTGCCTGGAGTGTACAGCTGGGGGGGGGCACAGATACGCAGTATTTT. As protein: CAWSVQLGGGTDTQYF.

Only one count was recorded for this clone. J is TRBJ2-7 and V is TRBV5-5, with D tentatively TRBD2 (6 bases). Germline V CDR1 and CDR2: SGHKS, YYEKEE (reference sequence). Trimming left V 5 bases short and J 2 bases short, with 14 bases between. The CDR3 is 14 residues long. The CDR3 DNA is TGTGCCAGCAGTGGTTATTCGGGAGCCTACGAGCAGTACTTC. Protein sequence: CASSGYSGAYEQYF.

The genes are TRBV7-6 and TRBJ2-2; D is perhaps TRBD2 (5 bases). The germline V and J ends were trimmed by 0 bases and 7 bases, with 12 bases remaining between them. CDR3 length: 15 residues. The V gene's germline CDR1 is SGHVS and CDR2 FNYEAQ. This CDR3 is CASSLAPRRSGELFF. The CDR3 bases are TGTGCCAGCAGCTTAGCGCCCAGGAGGAGCGGGGAGCTGTTTTTT.

On this clone itself: Other DNA sequences in this sample translate to the same CDR3. V gene TRBV4-3 combines with J gene TRBJ2-7, with 10 bases that match TRBD2. CDR3 length: 14 amino acids. Germline CDR1 is LGHNA and CDR2 is YSLEER. J lost 4 bases, V lost 1 base, and 1 base had no gene match. This CDR3 reads CASSQGTSGYEQYF. CDR3 nucleotides: TGCGCCAGCAGCCAAGGGACTAGCGGTTACGAGCAGTACTTC.

In the case of this clone: At one of its ends the junction is not consistent with the germline gene, which may arise from a read error. The chain recombines TRBV7-7 with TRBJ2-2; possibly TRBD1 for D (6 bases). The V gene's germline CDR1 is SSHAT and CDR2 FNYEAQ (reference sequence). This CDR3 region has 15 residues. This CDR3 reads CASSSGTTNTGELFF. The CDR3 nucleotides are TGTGCTAGCAGCTCGGGGACAACGAACACCGGGGAGCTGTTTTTT.